This TCR beta chain emerged from a study of cytomegalovirus exposure and HLA in healthy donors (TCRdb year 2017). Regarding the study in general: In an earlier analysis of several hundred of the donors, 276 Gb of sequence data and some 120 million unique TCR beta sequences from 180 million or so T cells were reported. A later genetic analysis used genome-wide SNP genotypes for about 65% of the roughly 670 donors, treating that subset as a discovery cohort. The study profiled the T cell repertoires of under 700 subjects by immunosequencing and related them to cytomegalovirus serostatus. In a later analysis, previously published TCR beta repertoires from 666 donors were re-analyzed and high-resolution HLA genotyping was added so that TCR occurrence patterns could be studied. In an earlier analysis of 587 of the donors, high-throughput TCR beta sequencing was used to judge whether each TCR beta V gene segment behaved as functional or pseudogenic. An early release that covered some 630 HLA-typed donors contained approximately 300 gigabases of sequencing data and tens of millions of unique TCR sequences. A separate validation cohort of 100 to 150 different subjects was used in addition to the roughly 620-subject first cohort. Because of strong linkage in the cohort, four or five DR-DQ haplotypes were treated as single units for association and clustering. Among approximately 370 genotyped donors of the cohort, an average of roughly 230,000 unique TCR beta nucleotide sequences was sequenced per donor, of which about 19% were non-productive. Every repertoire in the discovery cohort had been generated on one and the same sequencing platform. Of the roughly 400 genotyped donors, over 65% fell in the genetic ancestry cluster associated with self-reported Caucasian donors. To predict cytomegalovirus infection status, the study brought together high-throughput TCR immunosequencing, statistical association of individual TCRs with disease status, and machine learning. The later analysis used no new phenotypic data to find candidate immune exposures, relying instead on TCR beta sequences and their occurrence across donors. Typing coverage varied by locus: about 629-630 donors for A, B, C, DRB1 and DQB1; roughly 520 for DQA1; about 600 for DPA1; 400 to 480 for DPB1. The aim of the study was to test whether cataloging public T cell receptors could identify signatures of past pathogen exposure. Donor age, sex, ethnicity and CMV serostatus were compiled alongside the repertoire data. Both class I and class II loci were covered by HLA typing, at four-digit resolution.

The cohort consisted of 666 healthy bone marrow donors. All cohort members were sampled while nominally healthy, although unrecorded immune exposures were likely present. The donor tested CMV seronegative, placing the donor among the 350 to 400 seronegative members of the cohort. Every donor gave a peripheral blood sample, and the peripheral blood mononuclear cells from that sample were used for TCR beta sequencing. Genomic DNA extraction from the blood cell samples was performed with the Qiagen DNeasy Blood Extraction Kit. About this clone: Its antigen remains unidentified. Base qualities were left out, and no much larger clone turns up one base away.

The paper as a whole reports these results and caveats: A further reported finding was that TCR beta sequences accurately predicted the HLA-A and HLA-B alleles for most subjects in the first cohort. The authors suggested that the approach could potentially be extended to other disease states and immunological phenotypes. Most TCR sequences were observed very rarely across donors, whereas some public TCRs were present in many individuals. Because HLA typing was missing for some donors at each locus, association tests included only the typed subset. Because counts were too low, roughly 17 rarely observed V segments, including chromosome 9 orphons, were left out of the earlier analysis of approximately 580 of the donors. A few of the identified cytomegalovirus-associated TCR beta chains were confirmed in vitro to be specific for cytomegalovirus antigens. Specific HLA alleles were associated with 15,000 to 20,000 TCR beta sequences at a false discovery rate of 0.05 in a later analysis. A later analysis found that most CMV-associated TCR beta chains appeared HLA-restricted, with HLA associations seemingly driven largely by CMV exposure. A later analysis found that HLA-associated TCR beta chains were more clonally expanded and had lower generation probabilities than equally common non-associated chains. Because the 87-base-pair reads could not distinguish some IMGT-functional V segments, including TRBV6-2 and TRBV6-3, those segments were excluded. Linkage disequilibrium might explain the correlated functional status among segregating V segments, but an unknown experimental factor could not be excluded. In a later analysis, several top co-occurrence clusters were reported to appear linked to parvovirus B19, influenza, CMV and Epstein-Barr virus. Roughly uniform sequencing depth across donors was assumed in presence/absence analyses, although this assumption may not hold. According to a later analysis, TCR association rates differed among HLA loci, with DRB1 alleles showing the most associated TCRs and HLA-C alleles showing the fewest. In this cohort, only TCR beta chains were sequenced, and detectable features were limited by the absence of alpha or paired-chain data. In a later genetic analysis, fewer N-insertions in productive TCRs were reported among donors in an Asian-associated ancestry cluster than the approximately 670-donor mean. In a later genetic analysis, a missense DCLRE1C variant was associated with V-gene and J-gene trimming of TCR beta chains, and the association was replicated in an independent cohort. A total of 150 to 200 TCR beta chains were listed by the study as associated with cytomegalovirus. When HLA alleles, especially DR and DQ, strongly co-occurred, TCR associations were difficult to assign to individual alleles. A group of highly shared sequence variants was considered likely to be a technical artifact of the sequencing pipeline. In an earlier analysis of 587 of the donors, most TCR beta V segments were observed in productive rearrangements about 87% or about 30% of the time, broadly matching IMGT annotations. In both the original and validation cohorts, the classifier was reported to diagnose cytomegalovirus status with high specificity and sensitivity. For the cohort, immune exposure information was limited to CMV serostatus.

Library preparation used the immunoSEQ multiplex PCR assay. A mixture of 60 forward primers for TCR Vbeta segments and 13 reverse primers for TCR Jbeta segments was used in the multiplex PCR. A multiplex PCR assay on genomic DNA amplified the CDR3 region of rearranged TCR beta genes. The Illumina HiSeq System was used to sequence the amplified TCR beta libraries as 87-base-pair reads. From the authors' description of their analysis: In a later analysis, some 80 million unique TCR beta chains were counted across the roughly 670 repertoires, and some 10 million of these chains were shared by at least two donors. A nearest-neighbor algorithm error-corrected the raw reads and collapsed the reads into unique sequences, merging closely related sequences to remove PCR and sequencing errors. To assign V, D and J gene segments, CDR3 sequences were aligned to IMGT reference sequences. For a sequence to be retained, a match of at least six nucleotides to both a V gene segment and a J gene segment was required. A rearrangement counted as productive if the CDR3 had no stop codons and remained in frame with V and J, and every other rearrangement counted as non-productive. Following IMGT convention, CDR3 was defined as the stretch from the second conserved V-encoded cysteine to the conserved J-encoded phenylalanine. In an earlier analysis of roughly 610 of the donors, sequences lacking an unambiguous match to a single V gene segment were excluded. An earlier analysis of fewer than 750 of the donors classified V segments as functional when productive rearrangements were above 56.7% and as segregating when the standard deviation between donors was above 5%. A statistical classification framework was built for diagnosing cytomegalovirus status from the catalog of TCR beta chain sequences. In a later analysis, V and J genes were assigned by comparing TCR nucleotide sequences against IMGT/GENE-DB human TR gene sequences. Using the TCRdist pipeline, a later analysis assigned CDR3 sequences along with most-parsimonious VDJ recombination scenarios. In a later analysis, every TCR beta chain was defined by the combination of its CDR3 amino acid sequence and its V-gene family, and reads without a unique V-gene family were dropped. To address suspected cross-contamination and a sequencing artifact, a later analysis removed approximately 600 highly shared, low-generation-probability nucleotide sequences. For each public chain, a later analysis derived a clonal expansion index from normalized ranks of inferred template counts within each repertoire. In a later analysis, generation probabilities were computed with a VDJ recombination model fitted to out-of-frame rearrangements, and the resulting probabilities were checked against IGoR. A later analysis scored TCR-TCR, TCR-HLA and TCR-CMV co-occurrence with hypergeometric tests, applying a repertoire-size bias correction to TCR pairs. A later analysis estimated false discovery rates by permuting HLA or CMV assignments 20 times. In a later analysis, co-occurring TCRs were grouped using DBSCAN, with TCRdist sequence similarity added in when clustering inside HLA-allele-positive subsets. For co-occurrence clustering, repertoires with fewer than 30,000 or more than 120,000 public chains were excluded, along with five repertoires with anomalous nucleotide sharing. This immuneACCESS table, as held by TCRdb, lists in-frame sequences with V and J called but not all clones. Of the missing ones, under half trace to an unresolved V gene in checked studies; the others have no known cause. That table gives V, J and clone size, and the DNA gave D and trimming. Here the sample has 150,000 to 200,000 clones; 80% to 85% occur a single time. The ten biggest clones cover around 1.6% of the sample.

Compared with germline, V lacks 4 bases and J lacks 5 bases; bases without a gene match: 12. Sequences SGHRS (CDR1) and YFSETQ (CDR2) are obtained from the germline V gene. The CDR3 spans 16 residues, from the cysteine through the phenylalanine. The sequence is cut down to CDR3 DNA, 48 bases in frame from base 1. This clonotype was obtained from a man over 45 in good health and CMV-seronegative. The sample was PBMCs. Recombination connected TRBV5-1 to TRBJ1-2, with 9 middle bases fitting TRBD1. CDR3 sequence: CASSHSPGQGSYGYTF. The nucleotides read TGCGCCAGCAGCCATTCCCCGGGACAGGGATCTTATGGCTACACCTTC.